These 16 T cell receptor beta chains came from one sample sequenced in a study of blood T cell repertoires in COVID-19. Only in-frame clones appear in the TCRdb table, and some are missing; sequencing was by immunoSEQ multiplex PCR. Among some 60,000 clones listed, roughly 91% were seen once. The sample consisted of peripheral blood. The receptors were gathered from a human donor in a cohort sampled during active COVID-19.

The rearrangement joins TRBV5-4 to TRBJ2-2, with D possibly matching TRBD2 (5 bases). Trimming removed 0 bases at V and 4 bases at J, with 13 bases between. The CDR3 has 16 amino acids. Germline-derived CDR1 and CDR2 are SGHNT and YYREEE (reference sequence). The CDR3 DNA reads as TGTGCCAGCAGCTTGGAGATGGGAGTGGTCACCGGGGAGCTGTTTTTT. This translates into CASSLEMGVVTGELFF.

The chain uses TRBV12-3 or TRBV12-4 and TRBJ1-2; 7 bases are a match to TRBD1. The CDR3 runs to 13 residues. The ends lost 5 bases at V and 6 bases at J; junction bases unmatched: 6. DNA of the CDR3: TGTGCCAGCAGTCAAATACAGGGGCATGGCTACACCTTC. Encoded protein: CASSQIQGHGYTF.

V is TRBV28 and J is TRBJ2-3; no clear D gene. Between the trimmed V and J ends, which lost 6 bases and 3 bases, there was a span of 7 bases. This CDR3 is 12 amino acids long. Germline V gene sequence: CDR1 MDHEN, CDR2 SYDVKM. CDR3 DNA: TGTGCCAGCAGCCCGCAGACAGATACGCAGTATTTT. The encoded protein is CASSPQTDTQYF.

This chain links TRBV28 with TRBJ2-5; 7 bases fit TRBD1. V dropped 6 bases and J dropped 2; count of bases not matched to a gene: 9. CDR1 and CDR2 from the germline V gene are MDHEN and SYDVKM. The CDR3 has 15 residues. CDR3 protein: CASSSDRVQQETQYF. The CDR3 DNA reads as TGTGCCAGCAGCTCAGACAGGGTGCAACAAGAGACCCAGTACTTC.

This clone has more than one count but fewer than ten. J is TRBJ1-2 and V is TRBV7-3, with no clear D. The V end was cut by 1 base, the J end by 7 bases, with 10 bases between. Per germline, CDR1 SGHTA and CDR2 FQGTGA. This CDR3 spans 13 amino acids. The CDR3 here is CASSLNPSGGYTF. The DNA for the CDR3 is TGTGCCAGCAGCTTAAACCCCTCGGGTGGCTACACCTTC. Full variable domain (outside the CDR3, taken from reference TRBV7-3 and TRBJ1-2): GAGVSQTPSNKVTEKGKYVELRCDPISGHTALYWYRQSLGQGPEFLIYFQGTGAADDSGLPNDRFFAVRPEGSVSTLKIQRTERGDSAVYLCASSLNPSGGYTFGSGTRLTVV.

The chain links TRBV7-9 to TRBJ2-7, with 7 bases matching TRBD1. This CDR3 comprises 15 residues. CDR1 and CDR2 (germline): SEHNR, FQNEAQ (reference sequence). The ends lost 4 bases at V and 8 bases at J; junction bases unmatched: 14. CDR3 nucleotide sequence: TGTGCCAGCAGCTACACCGGGACAGTACTCTCTCAGCAGTACTTC. Its protein is CASSYTGTVLSQQYF.

The genes are TRBV19 and TRBJ1-1, with D hard to call. Germline CDR1 is LNHDA and CDR2 is SQIVND (reference sequence). Trimming removed 5 bases at V and 3 bases at J, with 16 bases between. The CDR3 contains 15 residues. CDR3 nucleotides: TGTGCCAGTAGTTTATTCGCGGCAGAAGACACTGAAGCTTTCTTT. It yields the protein CASSLFAAEDTEAFF.

The rearrangement joins TRBV6-5 to TRBJ2-7, with 8 positions matching TRBD1. CDR3 size: 13 residues. The J segment lost 5 bases and the V segment lost 6 bases, leaving 6 bases of the junction unmatched. Germline V gene lookup returns CDR1 MNHEY and CDR2 SVGAGI. CDR3 residues: CASRTGVIDEQYF. The CDR3 coding sequence is TGTGCCAGCAGGACAGGGGTTATCGACGAGCAGTACTTC.

The chain has TRBV20-1 and TRBJ2-2; perhaps TRBD2 as D (5 bases). CDR1 is DFQATT and CDR2 is SNEGSKA in the germline V gene (reference sequence). The V end was cut by 3 bases, the J end by 6 bases, with 14 bases between. The CDR3 sequence is 14 residues long. The CDR3 reads CSASTLTISGELFF. For the CDR3, the DNA is TGCAGTGCTAGTACCCTGACTATTTCCGGGGAGCTGTTTTTT.

The chain is built from TRBV3-1 (or the pseudogene TRBV3-2) and TRBJ2-2; the match to TRBD2 covers 8 bases. Germline-derived CDR1 and CDR2 are LGHDT and YNNKEL (reference sequence). J was trimmed by 5 bases and V by 6 bases; bases with no gene match: 11. The CDR3 length is 16 residues. The CDR3 region is CASRPQAGAETGELFF. CDR3 in DNA: TGTGCCAGCAGACCTCAAGCGGGAGCCGAGACCGGGGAGCTGTTTTTT.

The V and J genes are TRBV7-3 and TRBJ2-2, with a tentative D call TRBD1 (5 bases). The CDR3 covers 17 residues. The germline V gene has CDR1 SGHTA and CDR2 FQGTGA. The V and J ends lost 2 bases and 1 base respectively, with 14 bases between them. CDR3 in DNA: TGTGCCAGCAGCTTATACCCAGCCCAGGGGAACACCGGGGAGCTGTTTTTT. Protein product: CASSLYPAQGNTGELFF.

The chain has TRBV10-1 and TRBJ2-7; D might be TRBD2 (5 bases). Germline V gene lookup returns CDR1 WNHNN and CDR2 SYGVQD (reference sequence). V was shortened by 6 bases and J by 7 bases, with 16 bases between the two germline ends. The CDR3 is 13 residues long. CDR3 sequence: CASSRYSPGEQYF. DNA for the CDR3: TGCGCCAGCAGCCGCTATTCCCCGGGGGAGCAGTACTTC.

The gene calls are TRBV5-5 and TRBJ2-3; weak D call: TRBD1 (5 bases). V lost 2 bases and J 2 bases, leaving 15 bases between the germline ends. The CDR3 length is 16 residues. Germline CDR1 reads SGHKS; CDR2 reads YYEKEE (reference sequence). The CDR3 protein is CASSFPFSRATDTQYF. CDR3 coding DNA: TGTGCCAGCAGCTTTCCGTTTAGCAGGGCCACAGATACGCAGTATTTT.

The rearrangement uses TRBV7-9 and TRBJ2-5; 7 bases align to TRBD1. J was trimmed by 5 bases and V by 3 bases; bases with no gene match: 15. Germline V CDR1 and CDR2: SEHNR, FQNEAQ (reference sequence). The CDR3 runs to 17 residues. The CDR3 region is CASSLGYRQGTGETQYF. The CDR3, as DNA: TGTGCCAGCAGCTTGGGGTATCGACAGGGAACAGGGGAGACCCAGTACTTC.

V usage is TRBV6-5 and J usage is TRBJ2-4; weak D call: TRBD2 (6 bases). Germline CDR1 is MNHEY and CDR2 is SVGAGI. Between the trimmed V and J ends, which lost 2 bases and 7 bases, there was a span of 12 bases. This CDR3 has 14 residues. As DNA, the CDR3 is TGTGCCAGCAGTTACGCGGGGTTGGGGAACATTCAGTACTTC. Translated, it gives CASSYAGLGNIQYF.

The CDR3 protein is CASSAWDSLHGELFF. In DNA form, the CDR3 reads TGTGCCAGCAGTGCCTGGGACAGCCTTCACGGGGAGCTGTTTTTT. The gene calls are TRBV25-1 and TRBJ2-2; the match to TRBD1 covers 7 bases. The CDR3 contains 15 residues. The J segment lost 7 bases and the V segment lost 4 bases, leaving 9 bases of the junction unmatched. Per the germline V gene, CDR1 is MGHDK and CDR2 is SYGVNS.